Listed below are T cell receptor beta chains from one sample, sequenced in a study of shared T cell receptors in the human thymus. This table comes from immunoSEQ multiplex PCR, and its TCRdb copy is limited to in-frame clones, with some not included. The data hold under 850,000 clones, with roughly 88% observed a single time. The same specimen was also included in a second study, on human thymus T cells.

The sequencing sample was made of thymocytes. Receptors were obtained from a boy in the first two years of life with a congenital heart defect. Each CDR3 is given with its conserved first and last residue. D genes are given only for firm matches. Clone size is given for some rows only: seen once, a few or many times, or a class if the clone is expanded.

V gene,J gene,clone size,CDR3 length,D gene,CDR3 protein,CDR3 DNA
TRBV11-3,TRBJ1-6,NA,16,TRBD1,CASSSPGQGSDSPLHF,TGTGCCAGCAGCTCACCGGGACAGGGGTCCGATTCACCCCTCCACTTT
TRBV7-9,TRBJ2-7,once,15,TRBD2,CASSSPGLASYEQYF,TGTGCCAGCAGCTCACCGGGACTAGCCTCCTACGAGCAGTACTTC
TRBV5-6,TRBJ1-2,NA,14,NA,CASSLDSGFYGYTF,TGTGCCAGCAGCTTGGACTCAGGGTTCTATGGCTACACCTTC
TRBV6-5,TRBJ2-7,NA,16,NA,CASSYSRVQSGYEQYF,TGTGCCAGCAGTTACTCGAGGGTCCAATCCGGCTACGAGCAGTACTTC
TRBV4-1,TRBJ2-5,NA,18,TRBD2,CASSRSRTSGRPGGTQYF,TGCGCCAGCAGCCGGTCCAGGACTAGCGGGAGGCCGGGGGGGACCCAGTACTTC
TRBV30,TRBJ2-7,NA,14,TRBD2,CAWSGVAGSYEQYF,TGTGCCTGGAGTGGGGTAGCGGGCTCCTACGAGCAGTACTTC
TRBV10-3,TRBJ2-5,NA,15,NA,CAIRRGGPRQETQYF,TGTGCCATCAGGAGGGGGGGGCCAAGGCAAGAGACCCAGTACTTC
TRBV4-3,TRBJ2-3,NA,16,NA,CASSQDGIAERDTQYF,TGCGCCAGCAGCCAAGATGGGATAGCGGAGAGGGATACGCAGTATTTT
TRBV7-3,TRBJ2-5,NA,13,TRBD1,CASSSGQGGTQYF,TGTGCCAGCAGCTCCGGACAGGGTGGGACCCAGTACTTC
TRBV27,TRBJ1-2,NA,13,TRBD1,CASSPGQGGGYTF,TGTGCCAGCAGTCCCGGACAGGGGGGCGGCTACACCTTC
TRBV7-2,TRBJ2-5,NA,16,NA,CASSFCPTRALETQYF,TGTGCCAGCAGCTTTTGCCCGACTAGAGCTTTAGAGACCCAGTACTTC
TRBV18,TRBJ2-7,NA,16,TRBD2,CASSPEASGSTYEQYF,TGTGCCAGCTCACCAGAGGCTAGCGGGTCCACCTACGAGCAGTACTTC
TRBV27,TRBJ2-1,NA,16,TRBD2,CASHPGTSGAFNEQFF,TGTGCCAGCCACCCTGGGACTAGCGGAGCCTTCAATGAGCAGTTCTTC
TRBV25-1,TRBJ1-5,NA,15,TRBD1,CASRSTEQGNQPQHF,TGTGCCAGCAGAAGCACAGAACAGGGGAATCAGCCCCAGCATTTT
TRBV5-4,TRBJ1-1,NA,16,TRBD1,CASSLVRTGGWTEAFF,TGTGCCAGCAGCTTGGTAAGAACAGGGGGTTGGACTGAAGCTTTCTTT
TRBV4-3,TRBJ2-7,NA,16,TRBD2,CASSQDWGLVLYEQYF,TGCGCCAGCAGCCAAGATTGGGGACTAGTGCTCTACGAGCAGTACTTC
TRBV18,TRBJ2-3,NA,14,TRBD1,CASSPGRGPDTQYF,TGTGCCAGCTCACCAGGCAGGGGGCCAGATACGCAGTATTTT
TRBV4-1,TRBJ2-1,NA,17,TRBD2,CASSPSGLAGGGNEQFF,TGCGCCAGCAGCCCCTCGGGACTAGCGGGAGGCGGCAATGAGCAGTTCTTC
TRBV5-4,TRBJ2-7,once,14,TRBD2,CASRSSGRSGEQYF,TGTGCCAGCAGATCGAGCGGGAGGTCCGGCGAGCAGTACTTC
TRBV19,TRBJ1-2,NA,11,NA,CASRGVWGYTF,TGTGCCAGTAGAGGAGTTTGGGGCTACACCTTC
TRBV7-9,TRBJ2-2,once,16,TRBD1,CASRGTEGPTAGDLFF,TGTGCCAGCAGGGGGACAGAAGGTCCAACGGCCGGGGATCTGTTTTTT
TRBV2,TRBJ1-1,NA,12,TRBD1,CASTNRGAEAFF,TGTGCCAGCACGAACAGGGGCGCTGAAGCTTTCTTT
TRBV6-1,TRBJ1-3,NA,14,TRBD1,CASSIDREGNTIYF,TGTGCCAGCAGCATAGACAGGGAAGGAAACACCATATATTTT
TRBV6-1,TRBJ2-3,NA,15,NA,CASSDRDNSTDTQYF,TGTGCCAGCAGTGACCGGGACAATAGCACAGATACGCAGTATTTT
TRBV27,TRBJ1-2,NA,15,NA,CASRGGAQTNYGYTF,TGTGCCAGCAGGGGGGGGGCGCAGACTAACTATGGCTACACCTTC
TRBV5-1,TRBJ2-1,NA,20,NA,CASSDNTWSPSASFSAEQFF,TGCGCCAGCAGCGATAATACTTGGAGCCCTAGCGCCTCTTTTTCGGCGGAGCAGTTCTTC
TRBV10-2,TRBJ1-5,NA,16,NA,CASSEGGGGSNQPQHF,TGCGCCAGCAGTGAGGGGGGAGGGGGTAGCAATCAGCCCCAGCATTTT
TRBV21-1,TRBJ2-2,NA,15,NA,CATKRGTINTGELFF,TGTGCCACTAAGAGGGGGACAATCAACACCGGGGAGCTGTTTTTT
TRBV11-2,TRBJ2-2,NA,13,TRBD2,CASRPGGTGELFF,TGTGCCAGCAGACCGGGGGGGACCGGGGAGCTGTTTTTT
TRBV12-5,TRBJ2-3,NA,16,NA,CASGWARVPRTDTQYF,TGTGCTAGTGGTTGGGCCCGCGTACCGCGCACAGATACGCAGTATTTT
TRBV7-6,TRBJ1-2,NA,16,NA,CASSLEGPYRPYGYTF,TGTGCCAGCAGCTTAGAGGGGCCTTATCGCCCCTATGGCTACACCTTC
TRBV4-1,TRBJ2-7,NA,18,NA,CASSQDRGAGLSSYEQYF,TGCGCCAGCAGCCAAGATCGAGGGGCGGGATTGAGCTCCTACGAGCAGTACTTC
TRBV6-1,TRBJ2-1,NA,14,NA,CASRRDRAYNEQFF,TGTGCCAGCAGGCGGGACAGAGCTTACAATGAGCAGTTCTTC
TRBV10-1,TRBJ2-5,NA,16,TRBD2,CASSGPKREGRETQYF,TGCGCCAGCAGTGGCCCTAAGCGGGAGGGCCGGGAGACCCAGTACTTC
TRBV7-9,TRBJ2-5,NA,15,TRBD2,CASSSLAGGQETQYF,TGTGCCAGCAGCTCCCTAGCGGGAGGCCAAGAGACCCAGTACTTC
TRBV19,TRBJ1-5,few,14,NA,CASSMRVGNQPQHF,TGTGCCAGTAGTATGAGGGTAGGCAATCAGCCCCAGCATTTT
TRBV4-1,TRBJ1-5,NA,15,TRBD1,CASSLDRVTHQPQHF,TGCGCCAGCAGTCTCGACAGGGTGACCCATCAGCCCCAGCATTTT
TRBV19,TRBJ2-3,NA,15,TRBD2,CASSGPSGRSDTQYF,TGTGCCAGTAGTGGCCCTAGCGGGAGGTCAGATACGCAGTATTTT
TRBV7-3,TRBJ1-3,NA,15,NA,CASSSTGSSGNTIYF,TGTGCCAGCAGCTCCACAGGGAGCTCTGGAAACACCATATATTTT
TRBV19,TRBJ1-4,NA,14,NA,CASSITEGAEKLFF,TGTGCCAGTAGTATAACAGAAGGGGCTGAAAAACTGTTTTTT
TRBV2,TRBJ2-1,NA,17,TRBD2,CASTGALAESINNEQFF,TGTGCCAGCACCGGGGCACTAGCGGAGTCTATTAACAATGAGCAGTTCTTC
TRBV28,TRBJ1-5,NA,13,NA,CASSAQDNQPQHF,TGTGCCAGCAGTGCACAGGACAATCAGCCCCAGCATTTT
TRBV5-8,TRBJ2-3,NA,13,NA,CASSPTGTDTQYF,TGTGCCAGCAGCCCGACAGGCACAGATACGCAGTATTTT
TRBV21-1,TRBJ2-7,NA,15,NA,CASAGASGRNYEQYF,TGTGCCAGCGCAGGGGCTAGCGGGAGGAACTACGAGCAGTACTTC
TRBV2,TRBJ2-3,NA,17,TRBD1,CASSAHGDRGATDTQYF,TGTGCCAGCAGTGCTCATGGGGACAGGGGGGCAACAGATACGCAGTATTTT
TRBV7-9,TRBJ2-1,NA,18,TRBD2,CASSQGLAGGRSYNEQFF,TGTGCCAGCAGCCAGGGACTAGCGGGAGGGCGCTCCTACAATGAGCAGTTCTTC
TRBV7-9,TRBJ2-7,once,18,NA,CASSPPDRGTSQIGEQYF,TGTGCCAGCAGCCCTCCGGACAGGGGGACTAGCCAAATAGGCGAGCAGTACTTC
TRBV5-6,TRBJ2-6,NA,16,NA,CASSREVVPGANVLTF,TGTGCCAGCAGCCGTGAGGTGGTTCCTGGGGCCAACGTCCTGACTTTC
TRBV7-3,TRBJ2-5,NA,17,TRBD2,CASSRLPSGREQETQYF,TGTGCCAGCAGCCGCCTCCCCAGCGGGAGGGAACAAGAGACCCAGTACTTC
TRBV6-7,TRBJ2-5,NA,12,NA,CASRSSEETQYF,TGTGCCAGCAGGTCTAGCGAAGAGACCCAGTACTTC
TRBV14,TRBJ2-7,NA,15,NA,CASSQGGGGIYEQYF,TGTGCCAGCAGCCAAGGGGGAGGGGGGATCTACGAGCAGTACTTC